What follows are 13 T cell receptor beta chains derived from one specimen sequenced in a study of identical twins. TCRdb analysed the 5' RACE reads with MiXCR anew, one entry per CDR3 protein. The data show fewer than 900,000 distinct CDR3 sequences, 21% seen once. These same records also appear under a second study, on T cells expressing NK-cell markers.

Sequencing was carried out using PBMCs. Receptors were obtained from a young woman in good health.

At least ten counts were recorded for this clonotype. V usage is TRBV12-3 or TRBV12-4 and J usage is TRBJ1-4; D unclear. Between the trimmed V and J ends, which lost 2 bases and 8 bases, there was a span of 12 bases. The CDR3 runs 14 residues. This chain's CDR3 is CASSLFIAGEKLFF. The CDR3 region has the DNA TGTGCCAGCAGTTTATTCATTGCTGGGGAAAAACTGTTTTTT.

The genes are TRBV3-1 and TRBJ2-1; a weak D match, TRBD1 (5 bases). This CDR3 contains 16 residues. V was trimmed by 2 bases and J by 0 bases, leaving 11 bases between them. Germline assignment: CDR1 LGHDT and CDR2 YNNKEL (reference sequence). Here the CDR3 reads CASSQIGQSSYNEQFF. The CDR3 DNA reads as TGTGCCAGCAGCCAAATCGGACAAAGCTCCTACAATGAGCAGTTCTTC.

J is TRBJ2-1 and V is TRBV12-3 or TRBV12-4; D remains ambiguous. The CDR3 extends over 14 amino acids. Trimming left V 1 base short and J 2 bases short, with 6 bases between. The CDR3 DNA is TGTGCCAGCAGTTTAGAGGCTCCCTACAATGAGCAGTTCTTC. The encoded protein is CASSLEAPYNEQFF.

As for this clonotype: Its ends do not fully match the called genes, so a read error is possible. The rearrangement joins TRBV9 to TRBJ2-4; either TRBD1 or TRBD2 may supply D (5 bases each). The CDR3 totals 14 residues. Germline CDR1 and CDR2: SGDLS and YYNGEE. The DNA of the CDR3 is TGTGCCAGCAGCGTAGGGGGGATTGGAAACATTCAGCACTTC. This encodes CASSVGGIGNIQHF.

Note on this clonotype: The conserved phenylalanine or tryptophan normally closing the CDR3 is absent here, so this likely arose from a read error. The rearrangement uses TRBV10-3 and TRBJ2-5; TRBD2 matches at 7 bases. V lost 4 bases and J lost 5; bases outside the gene matches: 7. Germline V CDR1 and CDR2: ENHRY, SYGVKD. This CDR3 contains 14 residues. The CDR3 DNA follows: TGTGCCATCAGTGGAGAGCGACTAGCCGAGACCCAGTACTTA. Protein sequence: CAISGERLAETQYL.

This clonotype was seen a few times. The CDR3 region is CATTPYSGGHNEQFF. CDR3 sequence (DNA): TGTGCCACCACCCCCTACAGCGGGGGCCACAATGAGCAGTTCTTC. The chain recombines TRBV15 with TRBJ2-1; 8 nucleotides line up with TRBD2. This CDR3 has 15 amino acids. The V gene's germline CDR1 is LNHNV and CDR2 YYDKDF (reference sequence). J was trimmed by 5 bases and V by 7 bases; bases with no gene match: 10.

The chain combines TRBV7-6 with TRBJ2-2; TRBD2 matches at 7 bases. Trimming cost V 5 bases and J 5 bases; bases outside gene matches: 8. CDR1 and CDR2 (germline): SGHVS, FNYEAQ. The CDR3 is 15 residues long. The CDR3 protein is CASSRPSGATGELFF. The CDR3 DNA reads TGTGCCAGCAGCCGACCCAGCGGGGCTACCGGGGAGCTGTTTTTT.

The chain links TRBV27 to TRBJ2-7; 9 bases map to TRBD2. V was pared by 5 bases and J by 4 bases, with 15 bases of the junction left unmatched. The CDR3 is 17 amino acids. Germline values: CDR1 MNHEY, CDR2 SMNVEV (reference sequence). The CDR3 nucleotides read TGTGCCAGCAGTCCGTACCTTTCTAGCGGGATAATTTACGAGCAGTACTTC. It codes for CASSPYLSSGIIYEQYF.

Only a few counts were recorded for this clonotype. The gene calls are TRBV11-2 and TRBJ2-7, with 12 bases lining up with TRBD2. The CDR3 has 15 amino acids. The ends lost 10 bases at V and 2 bases at J; junction bases unmatched: 9. Germline loops: CDR1 SGHAT, CDR2 FQNNGV. This CDR3 is CAIKTSGSPTYEQYF. The CDR3 coding sequence is TGTGCCATCAAGACTAGCGGGAGCCCGACCTACGAGCAGTACTTC.

This clonotype appeared a few times. The chain carries TRBV12-3 or TRBV12-4 and TRBJ2-1; 10 bases align to TRBD2. The CDR3 totals 16 residues. The V and J ends lost 7 bases and 4 bases, in that order; junction bases with no gene match: 10. The CDR3 reads CASIKTWTSGYNEQFF. Written as DNA, the CDR3 is TGTGCCAGCATCAAGACATGGACTAGCGGATACAATGAGCAGTTCTTC.

V is TRBV2 and J is TRBJ1-2, with TRBD1 identical over 9 bases. The CDR3 totals 15 residues. CDR1 SNHLY and CDR2 FYNNEI come from the germline V gene. J gave up 4 bases and V 1 base, and 4 bases lay outside the gene matches. CDR3 in amino acids: CASSEGGQGTYGYTF. Here the CDR3 DNA reads TGTGCCAGCAGTGAAGGGGGACAGGGAACCTATGGCTACACCTTC.

The table lists this clonotype with a few counts. The chain couples TRBV5-1 to TRBJ2-7; D tentatively reads TRBD1 or TRBD2 (5 bases each). The CDR3 runs 14 residues. Trimming took off 4 bases at V and 4 bases at J, with 15 bases between the two ends. Germline V gives CDR1 SGHRS, CDR2 YFSETQ. CDR3 protein: CASSPGTEKYEQYF. The CDR3 nucleotides are TGCGCCAGCAGCCCCGGGACCGAGAAATACGAGCAGTACTTC.

This chain uses TRBV6-1 with TRBJ1-5; 8 bases line up with TRBD1. The CDR3 runs 15 residues. After removal of 7 bases from V and 6 bases from J, the junction contained 11 bases not matched to a gene. CDR1 is MNHNS and CDR2 is SASEGT in the germline V gene. Written as DNA, the CDR3 is TGTGCCAGCAACCAACTGGACAGGGCCGCTCAGCCCCAGCATTTT. It translates to CASNQLDRAAQPQHF.